These 26 T cell receptor beta chains were all obtained from the same sample, sequenced in a study of T cells in Graves' hyperthyroidism and ophthalmopathy. Amplification targeted TCR beta CDR3 regions from RNA transcripts. The TCR CDR3 first-round RT-PCR relied on the HTBI primer set. TCRdb re-called the multiplex PCR reads through MiXCR, storing one row per CDR3 protein. The repertoire consists of about 420,000 distinct CDR3 sequences, with around a sixth occurring once and the leading ten covering roughly 7.4%. Sequenced input: blood. Source of these receptors: a woman between 18 and 29 years old with Graves' hyperthyroidism.

This clonotype was picked up many times. The chain has TRBV7-9 and TRBJ2-6; 7 positions match TRBD1. The CDR3 length is 16 residues. CDR1 and CDR2 from the germline V gene are SEHNR and FQNEAQ (reference sequence). Losses at the gene ends were 5 bases for V and 15 bases for J; bases not matched to a gene: 19. This CDR3 reads CASSQSIEDRSGALTF. The CDR3 DNA follows: TGTGCCAGCAGCCAATCGATAGAGGACAGGTCCGGAGCCCTGACTTTC. The whole variable domain, filled in from reference TRBV7-9 and TRBJ2-6, reads DTGVSQNPRHKITKRGQNVTFRCDPISEHNRLYWYRQTLGQGPEFLTYFQNEAQLEKSRLLSDRFSAERPKGSFSTLEIQRTEQGDSAMYLCASSQSIEDRSGALTFGAGSRLTVL.

This clonotype was found a few times. The chain recombines TRBV19 with TRBJ2-1; possibly TRBD2 for D (6 bases). The CDR3 totals 15 residues. CDR1 is LNHDA and CDR2 is SQIVND in the germline V gene (reference sequence). V dropped 6 bases and J dropped 7 bases, with 19 bases sitting between them. CDR3 bases: TGTGCCAGTAGCCAAGACATAGGAGGGCGAAATGAGCAGTTCTTC. Encoded protein: CASSQDIGGRNEQFF.

There are a few counts of this clonotype. V is TRBV5-8 and J is TRBJ2-2; unclear D gene. The CDR3 runs 13 residues. Germline loops: CDR1 SGHTS, CDR2 YDEGEE. Trimming cost V 3 bases and J 3 bases, with 6 bases left between them. This chain's CDR3 is CASSSQHTGELFF. The CDR3 DNA is TGTGCCAGCAGCTCGCAGCACACCGGGGAGCTGTTTTTT.

This clonotype was seen ten or more times. This chain joins TRBV4-1 and TRBJ2-5; D is ambiguous. The CDR3 spans 14 residues. V lost 1 base to trimming and J lost 5 bases, with 11 bases between them. Per germline, CDR1 MGHRA and CDR2 YSYEKL. The CDR3 loop reads CASSQVLWWETQYF. For the CDR3, the DNA is TGCGCCAGCAGCCAAGTGCTTTGGTGGGAGACCCAGTACTTC.

The table lists this clonotype with many counts. The chain couples TRBV6-1 to TRBJ2-3; TRBD1 matches 7 bases. The V gene end was trimmed by 10 bases and the J gene end by 6 bases; junction bases not matched to a gene: 4. The CDR3 is made up of 11 amino acids. Germline values: CDR1 MNHNS, CDR2 SASEGT. In DNA form, the CDR3 reads TGTGCCACCACAGGGGAGGATACGCAGTATTTT. As protein: CATTGEDTQYF.

The chain recombines TRBV5-8 with TRBJ1-6; no definite D call. Trimming cost V 0 bases and J 0 bases, with 10 bases left between them. Germline lookup yields CDR1 SGHTS and CDR2 YDEGEE. The CDR3 covers 17 residues. CDR3 protein: CASSLDSSSSYNSPLHF. DNA of the CDR3: TGTGCCAGCAGCTTGGACTCATCCAGCTCCTATAATTCACCCCTCCACTTT.

The rearrangement joins TRBV19 to TRBJ1-5; a possible D gene is TRBD1 (5 bases). Germline CDR1 reads LNHDA; CDR2 reads SQIVND (reference sequence). The CDR3 sequence is 15 residues long. V lost 3 bases to trimming and J lost 0 bases, with 9 bases between them. The CDR3 here is CASSIGDGSNQPQHF. The CDR3, as DNA: TGTGCCAGTAGTATCGGGGACGGTAGCAATCAGCCCCAGCATTTT.

There are many counts of this clonotype. The rearrangement uses TRBV19 and TRBJ2-2; 8 positions agree with TRBD2. Germline assignment: CDR1 LNHDA and CDR2 SQIVND (reference sequence). There are 16 residues in the CDR3. V lost 5 bases to trimming and J lost 3 bases; unmatched junction nucleotides: 8. The CDR3 region is CASSLSGSRDTGELFF. As DNA, the CDR3 is TGTGCCAGTAGTCTAAGCGGGAGTCGGGACACCGGGGAGCTGTTTTTT.

The chain combines TRBV6-1 with TRBJ1-6; D might be TRBD1 (5 bases). Germline V gene lookup returns CDR1 MNHNS and CDR2 SASEGT. This CDR3 is 15 amino acids long. Trimming cost V 5 bases and J 0 bases, with 8 bases left between them. The CDR3 loop is CASSPGTSYNSPLHF. For the CDR3, the DNA is TGTGCCAGCAGTCCAGGGACCTCCTATAATTCACCCCTCCACTTT.

Points on this clonotype: One base away lies a much larger clone, so this may be a sequencing read error. The chain links TRBV6-5 to TRBJ1-1, with a possible D match to TRBD1 (6 bases). CDR3 length: 14 residues. CDR1 and CDR2 from the germline V gene are MNHEY and SVGAGI. DNA for the CDR3: TGTGCCAGCAGTTACCAGGGGTCGAACACTGGAGCTTTCTTT. Its protein product is CASSYQGSNTGAFF.

This clonotype came up many times. The chain couples TRBV30 to TRBJ1-2; D unresolved. CDR1 GTSNPN and CDR2 SVGIG come from the germline V gene (reference sequence). The CDR3 runs to 13 residues. V lost 3 bases, J lost 5 bases, and 13 bases lay in between. The CDR3 protein is CAWRAGRGYGYTF. Here the CDR3 DNA reads TGTGCCTGGAGAGCGGGGAGAGGGTATGGCTACACCTTC. The complete variable domain, with remaining parts taken from reference TRBV30 and TRBJ1-2, reads SQTIHQWPATLVQPVGSPLSLECTVEGTSNPNLYWYRQAAGRGLQLLFYSVGIGQISSEVPQNLSASRPQDRQFILSSKKLLLSDSGFYLCAWRAGRGYGYTFGSGTRLTVV.

Worth noting for this clonotype: A much bigger clone sits one base away, suggesting this may be a read error. The chain employs TRBV20-1 and TRBJ2-7; D not resolved. This CDR3 is built from 12 residues. V was cut by 0 bases and J by 5 bases, with 8 bases left in between. Germline V gene lookup returns CDR1 DFQATT and CDR2 SNEGSKA (reference sequence). The CDR3, as DNA: TGCAGTGCTAGAGATCAAGCCCACGAGCAGTACTTC. Residues: CSARDQAHEQYF.

The rearrangement uses TRBV6-1 and TRBJ2-5; D might be TRBD2 (6 bases). This CDR3 region has 14 residues. V was shortened by 7 bases and J by 1 base, with 13 bases between the two germline ends. Germline V lookup: CDR1 MNHNS, CDR2 SASEGT. CDR3 DNA sequence: TGTGCCAGCAAGACTAGGGAATTCCAAGAGACCCAGTACTTC. Its protein is CASKTREFQETQYF.

V and J are TRBV5-1 and TRBJ2-7; D remains ambiguous. The CDR3 extends over 13 amino acids. Trimming left V 0 bases short and J 7 bases short, with 11 bases between. Germline V gives CDR1 SGHRS, CDR2 YFSETQ. CDR3 region: CASSLGMGEEQYF. DNA for the CDR3: TGCGCCAGCAGCTTGGGCATGGGCGAGGAGCAGTACTTC. Full variable domain (rest looked up from reference TRBV5-1 and TRBJ2-7): KAGVTQTPRYLIKTRGQQVTLSCSPISGHRSVSWYQQTPGQGLQFLFEYFSETQRNKGNFPGRFSGRQFSNSRSEMNVSTLELGDSALYLCASSLGMGEEQYFGPGTRLTVT.

In the case of this clonotype: A read error may be the cause here, since a much bigger clone is one base away. This sequence joins TRBV28 and TRBJ2-2; 7 bases are shared with TRBD1. V shed 2 bases, J shed 4 bases, and the junction held 4 bases outside the gene matches. There are 15 residues in the CDR3. Germline CDR1 reads MDHEN; CDR2 reads SYDVKM. CDR3 region: CASSLGGQRTGELFF. The CDR3 nucleotides read TGTGCCAGCAGTTTAGGGGGACAGCGCACCGGGGAGCTGTTTTTT.

There are many counts of this clonotype. The gene calls are TRBV6-1 and TRBJ2-3; D might be TRBD2 (6 bases). CDR3 length equals 15 residues. Trimming cost V 3 bases and J 6 bases, with 16 bases left between them. Germline CDR1 and CDR2: MNHNS and SASEGT. CDR3 nucleotides: TGTGCCAGCAGTGAGCTAGCGTCTGGGGCGGATACGCAGTATTTT. Amino acid sequence: CASSELASGADTQYF.

The chain combines TRBV5-1 with TRBJ2-7; weak D call: TRBD2 (5 bases). Trimming took 3 bases from V and 2 from J, leaving 27 bases between them. This CDR3 comprises 19 residues. The germline V gene encodes CDR1 SGHRS and CDR2 YFSETQ. The CDR3 is CASSSLAQALRLRAYEQYF. In DNA, the CDR3 is TGCGCCAGCAGCTCTTTAGCGCAGGCCCTTCGTCTTAGGGCCTACGAGCAGTACTTC.

The chain combines TRBV3-1 with TRBJ2-7; TRBD2 is a possible D gene (5 bases). Germline V lookup: CDR1 LGHDT, CDR2 YNNKEL (reference sequence). V shed 1 base and J shed 2 bases, with 15 bases lying between them. This CDR3 contains 16 residues. In nucleotides, the CDR3 is TGTGCCAGCAGCCAAGCAAGAGACGGGATGACCTACGAGCAGTACTTC. It is translated as CASSQARDGMTYEQYF.

This clonotype was recorded many times. The chain uses TRBV10-1 and TRBJ2-3; D assignment may be TRBD1 or TRBD2 (6 bases each). Germline CDR1 is WNHNN and CDR2 is SYGVQD (reference sequence). Trimming removed 2 bases at V and 9 bases at J, with 12 bases between. The CDR3 is made up of 13 amino acids. The CDR3 DNA is TGCGCCAGCAGTGAGGCCGTCGGGGGCACGCAGTATTTT. This sequence encodes CASSEAVGGTQYF.

This clonotype has a handful of counts. One end of the junction fails to match germline, which may point to a read error. The chain recombines TRBV3-1 with TRBJ1-4; TRBD1 is a possible D gene (5 bases). Germline-derived CDR1 and CDR2 are LGHDT and YNNKEL (reference sequence). The CDR3 is made up of 14 amino acids. The CDR3 loop reads CASKRGSEGEELFF. The CDR3 coding sequence is TGTGCCAGCAAACGGGGCAGTGAGGGTGAAGAACTGTTTTTT.

This clonotype showed up just a few times. The V and J genes are TRBV25-1 and TRBJ1-4; the D gene is possibly TRBD1 (6 bases). The CDR3 is 16 amino acids. The germline V and J ends were trimmed by 6 bases and 8 bases, with 22 bases remaining between them. Germline CDR1 reads MGHDK; CDR2 reads SYGVNS. The CDR3 sequence is CASSGHPDSIEEKLFF. The CDR3 region has the DNA TGTGCCAGCAGCGGCCACCCGGACAGTATAGAGGAAAAACTGTTTTTT.

This clonotype was counted at least ten times. The rearrangement uses TRBV6-2 or TRBV6-3 and TRBJ1-6; TRBD1 matches at 10 bases. In germline, CDR1 is MNHEY, CDR2 SVGEGT. J gave up 4 bases and V 5 bases, and 8 bases lay outside the gene matches. CDR3 length: 17 amino acids. CDR3 sequence (DNA): TGTGCCAGCAGTCCGAACCGGGACAGGGGATATAATTCACCCCTCCACTTT. Translation gives CASSPNRDRGYNSPLHF.

There are many counts of this clonotype. This chain links TRBV13 with TRBJ2-3, with 11 bases fitting TRBD2. The germline gives CDR1 PRHDT, CDR2 FYEKMQ (reference sequence). Trimming cost V 3 bases and J 4 bases; bases outside gene matches: 6. The CDR3 covers 16 residues. CDR3 DNA: TGTGCCAGCAGCTTGTATAGCGGGGGGGCATCAGATACGCAGTATTTT. It is translated as CASSLYSGGASDTQYF.

The chain joins TRBV7-2 to TRBJ2-7, with 7 nucleotides matching TRBD2. Germline CDR1 reads SGHTA; CDR2 reads FQGNSA. The V gene end was trimmed by 4 bases and the J gene end by 3 bases; junction bases not matched to a gene: 12. This CDR3 spans 16 amino acids. The CDR3 sequence is CASSSQTSYPFYEQYF. For the CDR3, the DNA is TGTGCCAGCAGCTCCCAGACTAGCTATCCCTTCTACGAGCAGTACTTC.

This clonotype has ten or more counts. The chain combines TRBV4-2 with TRBJ2-3, with 10 bases that match TRBD2. Germline V gives CDR1 LGHNA, CDR2 YNFKEQ. Losses at the gene ends were 0 bases for V and 2 bases for J; bases not matched to a gene: 2. This CDR3 comprises 16 residues. Written as DNA, the CDR3 is TGTGCCAGCAGCCAAGATGGGACTAGCGCCACAGATACGCAGTATTTT. This translates into CASSQDGTSATDTQYF.

The gene calls are TRBV9 and TRBJ2-7; 11 positions agree with TRBD2. J was trimmed by 6 bases and V by 0 bases; bases with no gene match: 8. Germline V CDR1 and CDR2: SGDLS, YYNGEE. The CDR3 extends over 16 amino acids. CDR3 residues: CASSVVASGRFTEQYF. CDR3 sequence (DNA): TGTGCCAGCAGCGTAGTGGCTAGCGGGAGGTTCACCGAGCAGTACTTC.